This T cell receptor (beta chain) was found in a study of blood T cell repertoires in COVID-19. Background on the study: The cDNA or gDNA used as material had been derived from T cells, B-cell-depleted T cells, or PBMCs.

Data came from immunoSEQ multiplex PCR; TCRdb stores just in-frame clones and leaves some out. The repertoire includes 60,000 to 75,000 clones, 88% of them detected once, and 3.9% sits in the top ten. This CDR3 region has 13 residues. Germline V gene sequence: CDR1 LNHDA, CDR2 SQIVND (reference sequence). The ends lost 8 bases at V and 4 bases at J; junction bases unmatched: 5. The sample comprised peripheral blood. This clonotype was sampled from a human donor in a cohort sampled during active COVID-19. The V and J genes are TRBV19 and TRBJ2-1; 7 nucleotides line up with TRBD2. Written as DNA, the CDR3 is TGTGCCAGTTCCGGGACTAATTACAATGAGCAGTTCTTC. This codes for CASSGTNYNEQFF.